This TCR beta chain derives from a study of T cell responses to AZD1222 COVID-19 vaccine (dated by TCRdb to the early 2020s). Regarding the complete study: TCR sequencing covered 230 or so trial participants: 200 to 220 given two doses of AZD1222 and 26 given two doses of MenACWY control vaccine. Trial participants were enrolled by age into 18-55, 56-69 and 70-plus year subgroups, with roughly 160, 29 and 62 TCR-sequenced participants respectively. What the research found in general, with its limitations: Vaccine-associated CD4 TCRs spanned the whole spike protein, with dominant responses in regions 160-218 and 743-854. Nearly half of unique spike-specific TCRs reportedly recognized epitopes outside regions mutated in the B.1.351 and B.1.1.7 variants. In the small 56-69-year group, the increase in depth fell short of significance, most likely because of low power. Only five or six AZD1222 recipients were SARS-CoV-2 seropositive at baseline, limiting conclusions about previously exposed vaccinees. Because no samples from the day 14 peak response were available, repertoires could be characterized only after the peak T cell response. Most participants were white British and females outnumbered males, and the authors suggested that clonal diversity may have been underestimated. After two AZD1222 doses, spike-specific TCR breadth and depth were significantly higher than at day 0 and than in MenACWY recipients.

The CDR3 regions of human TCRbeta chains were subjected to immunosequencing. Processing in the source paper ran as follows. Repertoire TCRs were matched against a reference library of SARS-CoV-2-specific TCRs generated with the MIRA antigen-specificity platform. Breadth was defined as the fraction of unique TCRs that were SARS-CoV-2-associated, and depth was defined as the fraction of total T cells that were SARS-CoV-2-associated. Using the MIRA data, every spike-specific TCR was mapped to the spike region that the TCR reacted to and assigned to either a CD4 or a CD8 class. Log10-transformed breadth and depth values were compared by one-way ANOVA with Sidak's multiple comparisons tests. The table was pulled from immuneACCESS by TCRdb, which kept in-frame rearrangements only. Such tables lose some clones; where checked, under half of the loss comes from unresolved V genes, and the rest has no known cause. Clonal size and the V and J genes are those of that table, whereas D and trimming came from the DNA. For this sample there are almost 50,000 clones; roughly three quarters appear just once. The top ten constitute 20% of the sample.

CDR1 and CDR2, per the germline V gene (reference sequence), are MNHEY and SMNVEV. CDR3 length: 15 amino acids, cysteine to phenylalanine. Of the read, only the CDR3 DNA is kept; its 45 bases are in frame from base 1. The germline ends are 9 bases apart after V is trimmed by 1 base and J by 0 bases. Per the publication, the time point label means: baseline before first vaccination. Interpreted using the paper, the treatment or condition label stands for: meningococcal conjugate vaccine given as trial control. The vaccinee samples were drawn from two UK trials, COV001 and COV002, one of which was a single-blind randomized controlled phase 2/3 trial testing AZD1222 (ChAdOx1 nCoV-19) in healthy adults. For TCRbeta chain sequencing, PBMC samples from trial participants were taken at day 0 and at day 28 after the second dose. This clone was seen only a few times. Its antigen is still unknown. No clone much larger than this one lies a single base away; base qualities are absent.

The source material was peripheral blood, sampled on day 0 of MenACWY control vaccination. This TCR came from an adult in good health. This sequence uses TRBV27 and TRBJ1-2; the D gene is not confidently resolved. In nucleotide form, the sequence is TGTGCCAGCAGTTTATTGGCCGGAGCTAACTATGGCTACACCTTC. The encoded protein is CASSLLAGANYGYTF.